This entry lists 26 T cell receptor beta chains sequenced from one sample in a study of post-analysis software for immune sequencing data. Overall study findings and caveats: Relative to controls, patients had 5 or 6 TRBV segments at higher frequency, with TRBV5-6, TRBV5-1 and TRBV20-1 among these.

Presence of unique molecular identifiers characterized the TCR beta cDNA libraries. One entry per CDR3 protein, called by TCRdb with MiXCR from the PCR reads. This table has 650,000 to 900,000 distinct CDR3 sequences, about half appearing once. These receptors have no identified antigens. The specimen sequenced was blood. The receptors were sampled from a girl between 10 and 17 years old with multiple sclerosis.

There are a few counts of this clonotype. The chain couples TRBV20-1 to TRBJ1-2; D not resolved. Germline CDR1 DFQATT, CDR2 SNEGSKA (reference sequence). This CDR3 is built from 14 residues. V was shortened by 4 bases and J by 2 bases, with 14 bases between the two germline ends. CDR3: CSAIGFQANYGYTF. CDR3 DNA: TGCAGTGCTATCGGATTTCAGGCGAACTATGGCTACACCTTC.

The CDR3, as DNA: TGTGCCAGCAGTTACGGGTTAGCGGGAGGGCCGAGTCAAGAGACCCAGTACTTC. Translated, it gives CASSYGLAGGPSQETQYF. The chain is built from TRBV6-2 or TRBV6-3 and TRBJ2-5, with 11 bases fitting TRBD2. Germline V gene data show CDR1 as MNHEY and CDR2 as SVGEGT. J gave up 2 bases and V 2 bases, and 10 bases lay outside the gene matches. The CDR3 runs to 18 residues.

The DNA for the CDR3 is TGTGCCAGCAGTGACCCGAGACTCCAGGGAGAGACCCAGTACTTC. Translation: CASSDPRLQGETQYF. The rearrangement links TRBV6-1 to TRBJ2-5; possible D gene TRBD1, 5 bases. Trimming cost V 3 bases and J 4 bases, with 15 bases left between them. This CDR3 is built from 15 residues. Germline CDR1 reads MNHNS; CDR2 reads SASEGT.

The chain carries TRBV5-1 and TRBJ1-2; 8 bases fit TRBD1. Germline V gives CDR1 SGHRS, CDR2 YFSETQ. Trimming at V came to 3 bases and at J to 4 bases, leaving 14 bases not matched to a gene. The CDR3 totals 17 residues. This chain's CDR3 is CASSSRLQGEEGYGYTF. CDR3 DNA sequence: TGCGCCAGCAGCTCTCGGTTACAGGGGGAAGAAGGCTATGGCTACACCTTC.

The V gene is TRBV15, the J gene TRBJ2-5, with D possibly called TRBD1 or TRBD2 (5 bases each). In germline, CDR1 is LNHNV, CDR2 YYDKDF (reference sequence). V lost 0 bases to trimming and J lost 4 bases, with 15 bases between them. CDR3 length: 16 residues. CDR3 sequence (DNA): TGTGCCACCAGCAGAGATTCACCGATTGGGGGAGAGACCCAGTACTTC. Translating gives CATSRDSPIGGETQYF.

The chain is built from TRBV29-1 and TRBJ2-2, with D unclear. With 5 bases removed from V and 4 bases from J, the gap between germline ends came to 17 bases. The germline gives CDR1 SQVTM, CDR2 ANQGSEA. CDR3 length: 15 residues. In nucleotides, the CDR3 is TGCAGCGTTCTATTTGAAGGGTTACGCACCGGGGAGCTGTTTTTT. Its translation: CSVLFEGLRTGELFF.

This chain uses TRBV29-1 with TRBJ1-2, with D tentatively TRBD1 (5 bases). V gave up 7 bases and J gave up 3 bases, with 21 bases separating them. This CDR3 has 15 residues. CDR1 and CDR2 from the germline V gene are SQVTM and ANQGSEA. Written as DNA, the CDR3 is TGCAGCGCTGGTTTGGGCGCAGGGTTTGACTATGGCTACACCTTC. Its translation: CSAGLGAGFDYGYTF.

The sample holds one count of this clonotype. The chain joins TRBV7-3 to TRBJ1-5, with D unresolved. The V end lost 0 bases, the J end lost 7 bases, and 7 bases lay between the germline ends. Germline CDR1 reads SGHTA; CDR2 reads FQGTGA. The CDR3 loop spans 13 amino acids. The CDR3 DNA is TGTGCCAGCAGCTTAACCCGGGAGCAGCCCCAGCATTTT. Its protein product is CASSLTREQPQHF.

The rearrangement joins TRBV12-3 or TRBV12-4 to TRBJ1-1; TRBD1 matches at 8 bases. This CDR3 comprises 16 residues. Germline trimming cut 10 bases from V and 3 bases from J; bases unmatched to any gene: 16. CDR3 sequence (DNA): TGTGCCATCAGCTCTCGGACAGGGCGTAAGGACACTGAAGCTTTCTTT. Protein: CAISSRTGRKDTEAFF.

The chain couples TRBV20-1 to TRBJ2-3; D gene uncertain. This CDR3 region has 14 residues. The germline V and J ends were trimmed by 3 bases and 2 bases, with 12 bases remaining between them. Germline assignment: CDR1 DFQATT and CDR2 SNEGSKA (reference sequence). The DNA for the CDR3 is TGCAGTGCTAGTCGGCGGTATCCCACAGATACGCAGTATTTT. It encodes CSASRRYPTDTQYF.

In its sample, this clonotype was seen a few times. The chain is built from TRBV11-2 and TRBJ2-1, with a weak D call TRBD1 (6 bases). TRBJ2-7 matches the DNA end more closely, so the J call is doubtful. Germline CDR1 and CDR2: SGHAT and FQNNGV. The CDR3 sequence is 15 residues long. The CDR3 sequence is CASSPGVRGNNEQYF. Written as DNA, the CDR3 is TGTGCCAGCAGCCCTGGGGTTAGGGGGAACAATGAGCAGTACTTC.

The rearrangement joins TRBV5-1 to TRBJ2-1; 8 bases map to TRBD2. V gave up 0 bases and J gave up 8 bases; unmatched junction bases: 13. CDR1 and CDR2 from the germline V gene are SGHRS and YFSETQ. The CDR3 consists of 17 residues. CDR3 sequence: CASSLVSPGLGEHEQFF. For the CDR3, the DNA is TGCGCCAGCAGCTTGGTTTCTCCGGGACTAGGGGAGCATGAGCAGTTCTTC.

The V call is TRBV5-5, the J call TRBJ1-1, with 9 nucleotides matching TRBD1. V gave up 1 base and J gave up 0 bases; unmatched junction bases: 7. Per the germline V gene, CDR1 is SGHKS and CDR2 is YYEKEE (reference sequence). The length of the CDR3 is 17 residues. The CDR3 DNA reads TGTGCCAGCAGCTTGACCGACAGGGGGTACCTGAACACTGAAGCTTTCTTT. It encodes CASSLTDRGYLNTEAFF.

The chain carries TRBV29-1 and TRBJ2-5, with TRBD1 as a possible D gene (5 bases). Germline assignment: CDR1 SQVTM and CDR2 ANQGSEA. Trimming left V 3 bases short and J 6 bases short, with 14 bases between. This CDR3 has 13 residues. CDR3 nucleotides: TGCAGCGTTGAGGGCAGGGTGGGGCAGACCCAGTACTTC. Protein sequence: CSVEGRVGQTQYF.

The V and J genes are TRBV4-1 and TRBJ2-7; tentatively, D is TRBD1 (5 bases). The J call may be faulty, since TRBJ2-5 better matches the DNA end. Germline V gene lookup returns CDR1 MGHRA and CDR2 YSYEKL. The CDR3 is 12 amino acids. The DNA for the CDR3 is TGCGCCAGCGGCCCACCAGGGGAGACCCAGTACTTC. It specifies CASGPPGETQYF.

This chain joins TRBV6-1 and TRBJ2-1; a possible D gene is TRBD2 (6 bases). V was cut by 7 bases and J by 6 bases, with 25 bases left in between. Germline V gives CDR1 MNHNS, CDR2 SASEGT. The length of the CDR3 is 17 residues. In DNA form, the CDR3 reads TGTGCCAGCATCGCCCGCGGGCGGAGGGCCCTCAGCAATGAGCAGTTCTTC. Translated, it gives CASIARGRRALSNEQFF.

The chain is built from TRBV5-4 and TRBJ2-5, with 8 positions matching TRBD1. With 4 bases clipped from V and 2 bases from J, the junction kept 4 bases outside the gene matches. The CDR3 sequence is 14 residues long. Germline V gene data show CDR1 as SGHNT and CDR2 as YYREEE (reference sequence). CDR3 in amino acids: CASSAGGWQETQYF. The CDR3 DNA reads TGTGCCAGCAGCGCAGGGGGCTGGCAAGAGACCCAGTACTTC.

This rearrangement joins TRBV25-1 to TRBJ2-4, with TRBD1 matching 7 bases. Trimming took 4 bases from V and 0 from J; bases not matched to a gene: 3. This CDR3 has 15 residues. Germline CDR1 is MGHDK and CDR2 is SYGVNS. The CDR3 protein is CASSGGQEAKNIQYF. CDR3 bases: TGTGCCAGCAGTGGCGGACAGGAAGCCAAAAACATTCAGTACTTC.

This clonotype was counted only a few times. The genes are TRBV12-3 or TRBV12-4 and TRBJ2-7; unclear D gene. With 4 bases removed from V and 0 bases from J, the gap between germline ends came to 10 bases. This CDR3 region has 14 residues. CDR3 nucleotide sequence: TGTGCCAGCAGTTCTATGGGTAACTCCTACGAGCAGTACTTC. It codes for CASSSMGNSYEQYF.

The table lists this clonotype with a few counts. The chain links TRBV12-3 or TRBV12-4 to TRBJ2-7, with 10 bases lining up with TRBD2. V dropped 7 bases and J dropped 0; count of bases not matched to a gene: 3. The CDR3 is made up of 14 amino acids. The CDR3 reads CASTGLADSYEQYF. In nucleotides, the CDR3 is TGTGCCAGCACCGGACTAGCGGACTCCTACGAGCAGTACTTC.

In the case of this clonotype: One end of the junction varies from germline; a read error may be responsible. CDR3 in amino acids: CACSPYGEETQYF. CDR3 DNA: TGTGCCTGCAGCCCGTACGGAGAGGAGACCCAGTACTTC. V and J are TRBV7-9 and TRBJ2-5; D uncertain. Germline V gene data show CDR1 as SEHNR and CDR2 as FQNEAQ (reference sequence). The CDR3 runs to 13 residues.

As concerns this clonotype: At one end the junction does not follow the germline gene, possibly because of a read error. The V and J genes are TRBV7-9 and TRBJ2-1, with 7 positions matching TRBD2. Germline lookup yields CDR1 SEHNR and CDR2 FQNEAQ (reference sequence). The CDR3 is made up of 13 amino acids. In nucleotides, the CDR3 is TGTGCCAGCAGCTCTGGGAGGGCCAATGGGCAGTTCTTC. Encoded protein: CASSSGRANGQFF.

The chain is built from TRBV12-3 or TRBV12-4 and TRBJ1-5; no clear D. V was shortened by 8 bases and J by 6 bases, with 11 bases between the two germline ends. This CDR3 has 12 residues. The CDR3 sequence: CASGHQTQPQHF. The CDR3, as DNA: TGTGCCAGCGGTCACCAGACTCAGCCCCAGCATTTT.

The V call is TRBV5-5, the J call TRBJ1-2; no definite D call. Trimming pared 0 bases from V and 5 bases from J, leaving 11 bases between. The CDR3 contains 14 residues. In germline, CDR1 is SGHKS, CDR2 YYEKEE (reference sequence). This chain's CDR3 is CASSLVQSKYGYTF. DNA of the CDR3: TGTGCCAGCAGCTTGGTTCAGTCAAAATATGGCTACACCTTC.

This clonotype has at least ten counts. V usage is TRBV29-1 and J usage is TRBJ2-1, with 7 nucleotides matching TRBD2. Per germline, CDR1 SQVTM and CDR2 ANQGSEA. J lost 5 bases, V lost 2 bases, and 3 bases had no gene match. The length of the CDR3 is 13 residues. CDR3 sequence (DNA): TGCAGCGTTGAAAGGCGGGAGAACAATGAGCAGTTCTTC. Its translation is CSVERRENNEQFF.

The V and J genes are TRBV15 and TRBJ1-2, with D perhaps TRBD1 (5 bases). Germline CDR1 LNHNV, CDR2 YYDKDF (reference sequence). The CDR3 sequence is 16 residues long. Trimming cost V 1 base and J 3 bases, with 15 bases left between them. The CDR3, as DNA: TGTGCCACCAGCAGAGGAGCGGGGCGGGCCCACTATGGCTACACCTTC. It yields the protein CATSRGAGRAHYGYTF.